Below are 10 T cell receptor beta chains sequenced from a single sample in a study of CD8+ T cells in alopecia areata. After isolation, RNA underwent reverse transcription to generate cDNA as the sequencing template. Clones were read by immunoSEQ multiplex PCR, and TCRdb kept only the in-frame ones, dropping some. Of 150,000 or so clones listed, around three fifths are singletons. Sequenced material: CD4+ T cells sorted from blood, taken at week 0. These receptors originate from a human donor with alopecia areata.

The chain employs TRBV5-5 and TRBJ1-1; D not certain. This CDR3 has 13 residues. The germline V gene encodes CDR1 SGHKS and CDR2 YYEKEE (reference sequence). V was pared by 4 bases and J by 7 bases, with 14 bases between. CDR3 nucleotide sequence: TGTGCCAGCAGCCTATCCCCTTCATATGAAGCTTTCTTT. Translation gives CASSLSPSYEAFF.

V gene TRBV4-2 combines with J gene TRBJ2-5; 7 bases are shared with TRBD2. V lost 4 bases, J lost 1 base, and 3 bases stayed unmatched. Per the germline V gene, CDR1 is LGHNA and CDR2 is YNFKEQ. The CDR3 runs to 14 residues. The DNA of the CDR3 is TGTGCCAGCAGCCGACCTAGCGGCCAAGAGACCCAGTACTTC. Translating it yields CASSRPSGQETQYF.

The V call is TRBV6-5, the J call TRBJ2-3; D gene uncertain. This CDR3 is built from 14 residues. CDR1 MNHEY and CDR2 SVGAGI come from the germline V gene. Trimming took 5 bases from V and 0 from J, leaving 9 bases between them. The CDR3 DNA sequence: TGTGCCAGCAGTCCCGGCCCTAGCACAGATACGCAGTATTTT. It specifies CASSPGPSTDTQYF.

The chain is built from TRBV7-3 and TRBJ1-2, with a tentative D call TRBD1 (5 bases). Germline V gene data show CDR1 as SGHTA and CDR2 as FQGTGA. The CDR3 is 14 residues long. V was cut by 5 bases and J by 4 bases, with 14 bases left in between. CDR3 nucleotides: TGTGCCAGCAGCCCCATGGGGGGAACCTATGGCTACACCTTC. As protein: CASSPMGGTYGYTF.

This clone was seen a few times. CDR3 residues: CSVGQGGTDTQYF. CDR3 bases: TGCAGCGTGGGACAGGGAGGGACAGATACGCAGTATTTT. The J gene is TRBJ2-3, the V gene TRBV29-1; 9 bases match TRBD1. The germline CDR1 and CDR2 sequences are SQVTM and ANQGSEA. This CDR3 region has 13 residues. J lost 3 bases, V lost 6 bases, and 4 bases had no gene match.

This CDR3 is CASTPAGNTEAFF. CDR3 DNA: TGTGCCAGCACCCCAGCTGGGAACACTGAAGCTTTCTTT. The V call is TRBV6-5, the J call TRBJ1-1; D ambiguous. V lost 7 bases, J lost 1 base, and 10 bases lay in between. The CDR3 contains 13 residues. CDR1 and CDR2 from the germline V gene are MNHEY and SVGAGI.

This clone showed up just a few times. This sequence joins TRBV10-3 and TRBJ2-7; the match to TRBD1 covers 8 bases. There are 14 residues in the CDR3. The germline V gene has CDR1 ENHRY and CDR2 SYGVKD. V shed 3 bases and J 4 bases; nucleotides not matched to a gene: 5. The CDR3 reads CAISDGTGFYEQYF. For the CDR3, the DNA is TGTGCCATCAGTGACGGGACAGGTTTTTACGAGCAGTACTTC.

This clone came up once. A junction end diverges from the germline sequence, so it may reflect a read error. CDR3 loop: CASSLGWTDTQYF. The CDR3 region has the DNA TGTGCTAGCAGCTTGGGCTGGACAGATACGCAGTATTTT. V gene TRBV7-7 combines with J gene TRBJ2-3; D gene unclear. Germline V gives CDR1 SSHAT, CDR2 FNYEAQ (reference sequence). The CDR3 runs to 13 residues.

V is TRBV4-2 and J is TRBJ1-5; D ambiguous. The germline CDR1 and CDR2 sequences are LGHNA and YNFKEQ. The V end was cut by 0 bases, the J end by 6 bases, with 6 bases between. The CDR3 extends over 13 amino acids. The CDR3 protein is CASSQDPPQPQHF. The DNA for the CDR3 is TGTGCCAGCAGCCAAGATCCCCCTCAGCCCCAGCATTTT.

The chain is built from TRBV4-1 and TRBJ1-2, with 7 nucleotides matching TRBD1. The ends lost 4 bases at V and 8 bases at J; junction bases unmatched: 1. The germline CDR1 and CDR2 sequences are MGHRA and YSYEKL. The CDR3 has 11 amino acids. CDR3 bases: TGCGCCAGCAGCCGGGACAGCGGCTACACCTTC. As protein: CASSRDSGYTF.